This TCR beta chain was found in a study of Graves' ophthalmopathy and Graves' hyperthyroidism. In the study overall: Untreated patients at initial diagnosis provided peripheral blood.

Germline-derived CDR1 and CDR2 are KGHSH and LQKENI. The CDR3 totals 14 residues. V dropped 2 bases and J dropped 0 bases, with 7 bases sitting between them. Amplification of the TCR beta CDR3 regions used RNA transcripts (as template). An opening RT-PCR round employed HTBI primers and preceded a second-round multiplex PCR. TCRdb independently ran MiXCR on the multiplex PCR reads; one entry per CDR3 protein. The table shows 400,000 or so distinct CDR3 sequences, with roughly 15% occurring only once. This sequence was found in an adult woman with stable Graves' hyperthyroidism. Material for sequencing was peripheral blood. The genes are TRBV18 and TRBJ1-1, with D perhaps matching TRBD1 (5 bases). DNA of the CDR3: TGTGCCAGCTCACCAAAACAGGTGAACACTGAAGCTTTCTTT. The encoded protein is CASSPKQVNTEAFF.